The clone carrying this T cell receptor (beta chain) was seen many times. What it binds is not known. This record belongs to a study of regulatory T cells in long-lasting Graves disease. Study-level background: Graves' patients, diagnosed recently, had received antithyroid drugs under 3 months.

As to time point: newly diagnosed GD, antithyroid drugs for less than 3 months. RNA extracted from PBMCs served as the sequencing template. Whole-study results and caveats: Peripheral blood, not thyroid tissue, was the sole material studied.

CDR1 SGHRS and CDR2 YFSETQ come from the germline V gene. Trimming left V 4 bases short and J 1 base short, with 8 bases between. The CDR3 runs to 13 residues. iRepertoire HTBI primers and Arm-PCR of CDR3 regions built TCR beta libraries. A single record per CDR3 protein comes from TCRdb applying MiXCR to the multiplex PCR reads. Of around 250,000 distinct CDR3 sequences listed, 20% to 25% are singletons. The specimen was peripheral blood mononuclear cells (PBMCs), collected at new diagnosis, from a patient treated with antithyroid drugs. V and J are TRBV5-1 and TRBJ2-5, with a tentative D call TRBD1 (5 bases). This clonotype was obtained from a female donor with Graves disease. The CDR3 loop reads CASSPDSQETQYF. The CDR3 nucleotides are TGCGCCAGCAGCCCCGACAGCCAAGAGACCCAGTACTTC.